This TCR beta chain was observed in a study of tissue T cells after allogeneic stem cell transplantation. About the research overall: Where cell numbers permitted, CD3+ T cells were sorted from preserved blood and marrow. Study results and limitations: The study did not identify alloreactive or antigen-specific tissue TCRs, and some clones might be persisting host cells. TCR repertoires tracked anatomic similarity, regardless of disease or transplant status. Motif-based clustering found tissue-specific repertoire signatures shared across patients, though few clones were shared.

Only in-frame clones appear in the TCRdb table, and some are missing; sequencing was by immunoSEQ multiplex PCR. The sample consists of tens of thousands of clones, around 90% of them appearing once. Trimming removed 1 base at V and 0 bases at J, with 7 bases between. The length of the CDR3 is 15 residues. Per germline, CDR1 LGHDT and CDR2 YNNKEL (reference sequence). Turning to this clone: What it binds is not known.

The rearrangement uses TRBV3-1 (or the pseudogene TRBV3-2) and TRBJ1-3; D is unresolved. The clonotype comes from a woman aged 40 to 75 who later had graft-versus-host disease after an allogeneic stem cell transplant. The specimen comprised blood, sampled before transplantation. CDR3 nucleotide sequence: TGTGCCAGCAGCCAAGGACTTTACTCTGGAAACACCATATATTTT. It yields the protein CASSQGLYSGNTIYF.